This TCR beta chain was obtained from a study of Graves' ophthalmopathy and Graves' hyperthyroidism. Study-wide points: For predicting ophthalmopathy progression, the model had approximately 70% sensitivity and roughly 72% specificity. Also, most clonotypes expanded in the thyroid above 0.001 frequency appeared in blood.

Germline loops: CDR1 LNHNV, CDR2 YYDKDF (reference sequence). This CDR3 has 17 amino acids. V trimming: 4 bases; J trimming: 8 bases; junction bases outside the gene matches: 16. TCR beta CDR3 regions were amplified from RNA transcripts. RT-PCR with HTBI primers came first, then second-round multiplex PCR. MiXCR, run by TCRdb on the multiplex PCR reads, gives a single entry per CDR3 protein. This table holds 650,000 to 900,000 distinct CDR3 sequences, around 40% found once. As for this clonotype: Its specificity is unknown.

This receptor was identified in an adult man with Graves' ophthalmopathy. This chain uses TRBV15 with TRBJ1-3, with 8 bases identical to TRBD1. The material sequenced was peripheral blood. In nucleotides, the CDR3 is TGTGCCACCAGCATTGGACAGGGAATAGGCTATGGCTACACCATATATTTT. It codes for CATSIGQGIGYGYTIYF. Together with reference TRBV15 and TRBJ1-3, the CDR3 gives the full variable domain: DAMVIQNPRYQVTQFGKPVTLSCSQTLNHNVMYWYQQKSSQAPKLLFHYYDKDFNNEADTPDNFQSRRPNTSFCFLDIRSPGLGDTAMYLCATSIGQGIGYGYTIYFGEGSWLTVV.